This T cell receptor (beta chain) was profiled in a study of blood T cell repertoires in COVID-19. Study background: Some COVID-19 samples were acute and others convalescent; all came from the United States, Italy and Spain.

This CDR3 contains 16 residues. CDR1 and CDR2 from the germline V gene are SGHRS and YFSETQ. J was trimmed by 1 base and V by 0 bases; bases with no gene match: 4. Per the original methods: Reference gene primer amplification gave nucleated cell count estimates. TCRdb's copy holds only in-frame clones and misses some; the assay was immunoSEQ multiplex PCR. That table furnishes V, J and clone size, whereas the DNA furnished D and trimming. The sample lists more than 200,000 clones; roughly 91% were seen once. Each participant's cohort was designated according to participant-reported clinical history. This clone turned up a few times.

The clonotype originates from a woman younger than 45 with acute COVID-19. This rearrangement joins TRBV5-1 to TRBJ2-5, with TRBD1 identical over 9 bases. The material sequenced was PBMCs or T cells enriched from blood (not recorded which). The CDR3 protein is CASSLGRDRAQETQYF. As DNA, the CDR3 is TGCGCCAGCAGCTTGGGCCGGGACAGGGCCCAAGAGACCCAGTACTTC. Filled out from reference TRBV5-1 and TRBJ2-5, the complete variable domain reads KAGVTQTPRYLIKTRGQQVTLSCSPISGHRSVSWYQQTPGQGLQFLFEYFSETQRNKGNFPGRFSGRQFSNSRSEMNVSTLELGDSALYLCASSLGRDRAQETQYFGPGTRLLVL.